This T cell receptor (beta chain) was sequenced in a study of T cell repertoires in cytomegalovirus infection. Germline CDR1 is SGDLS and CDR2 is YYNGEE. The V and J ends lost 1 base and 3 bases respectively, with 17 bases between them. The CDR3 extends over 17 amino acids. TCRdb reanalysed the reads using MiXCR and keeps one entry per CDR3 protein. This sample has some 940,000 distinct CDR3 sequences, with roughly 31% found just once. Of note for this clonotype: Its antigen is not identified.

This chain uses TRBV9 with TRBJ2-1, with D perhaps matching TRBD1 or TRBD2 (5 bases each). The source material was cultured CD8+ T cells from PBMCs, sampled from culture after CMV antigen stimulation. This sequence originates from a human donor in good health (CMV status not recorded). Some clones in this sample may be carry-over from other donors' samples. This CDR3 reads CASSVLVGDGVYNEQFF. CDR3 coding DNA: TGTGCCAGCAGCGTATTAGTTGGGGACGGAGTCTACAATGAGCAGTTCTTC.